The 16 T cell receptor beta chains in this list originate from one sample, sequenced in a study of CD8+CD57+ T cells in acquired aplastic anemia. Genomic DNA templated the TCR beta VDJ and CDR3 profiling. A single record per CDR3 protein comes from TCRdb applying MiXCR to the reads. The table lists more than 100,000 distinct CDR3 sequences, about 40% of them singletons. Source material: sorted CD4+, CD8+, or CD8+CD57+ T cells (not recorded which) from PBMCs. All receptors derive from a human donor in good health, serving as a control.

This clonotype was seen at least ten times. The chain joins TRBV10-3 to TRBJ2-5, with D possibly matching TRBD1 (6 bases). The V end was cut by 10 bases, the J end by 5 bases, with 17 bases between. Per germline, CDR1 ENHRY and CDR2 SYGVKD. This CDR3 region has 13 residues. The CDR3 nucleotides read TGTGCCACCTACCCCGGGACAACGGAGACCCAGTACTTC. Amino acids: CATYPGTTETQYF.

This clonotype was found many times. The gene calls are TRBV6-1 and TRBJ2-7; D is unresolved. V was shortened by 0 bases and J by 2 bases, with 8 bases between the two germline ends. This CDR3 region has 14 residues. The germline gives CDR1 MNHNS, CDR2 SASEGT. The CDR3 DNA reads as TGTGCCAGCAGTGAAGCGGGGAACGCCTACGAGCAGTACTTC. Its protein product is CASSEAGNAYEQYF.

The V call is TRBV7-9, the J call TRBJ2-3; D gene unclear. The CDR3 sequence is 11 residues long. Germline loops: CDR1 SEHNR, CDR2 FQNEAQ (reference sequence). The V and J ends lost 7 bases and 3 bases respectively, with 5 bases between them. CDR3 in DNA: TGTGCCAGCACCGGGACAGATACGCAGTATTTT. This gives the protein CASTGTDTQYF. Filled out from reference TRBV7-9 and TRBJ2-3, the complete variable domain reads DTGVSQNPRHKITKRGQNVTFRCDPISEHNRLYWYRQTLGQGPEFLTYFQNEAQLEKSRLLSDRFSAERPKGSFSTLEIQRTEQGDSAMYLCASTGTDTQYFGPGTRLTVL.

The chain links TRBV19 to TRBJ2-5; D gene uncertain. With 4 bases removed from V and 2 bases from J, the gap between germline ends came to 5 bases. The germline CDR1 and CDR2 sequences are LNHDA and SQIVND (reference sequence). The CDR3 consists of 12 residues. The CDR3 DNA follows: TGTGCCAGTAGTACCTGGCAAGAGACCCAGTACTTC. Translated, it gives CASSTWQETQYF.

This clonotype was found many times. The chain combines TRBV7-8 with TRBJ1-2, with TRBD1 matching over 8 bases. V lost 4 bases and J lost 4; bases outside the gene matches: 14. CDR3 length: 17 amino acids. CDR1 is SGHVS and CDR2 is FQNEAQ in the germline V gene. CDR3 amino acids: CASSSQHWTGHFYGYTF. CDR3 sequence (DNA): TGTGCCAGCAGCTCGCAGCACTGGACAGGGCACTTCTATGGCTACACCTTC.

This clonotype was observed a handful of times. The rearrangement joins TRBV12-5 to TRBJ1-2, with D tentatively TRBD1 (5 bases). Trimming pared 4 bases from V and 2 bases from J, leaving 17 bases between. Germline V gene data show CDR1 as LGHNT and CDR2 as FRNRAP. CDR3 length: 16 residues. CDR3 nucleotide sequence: TGTGCTAGTGGTTCTTCAAATGGCAGGGTGAACTATGGCTACACCTTC. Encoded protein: CASGSSNGRVNYGYTF.

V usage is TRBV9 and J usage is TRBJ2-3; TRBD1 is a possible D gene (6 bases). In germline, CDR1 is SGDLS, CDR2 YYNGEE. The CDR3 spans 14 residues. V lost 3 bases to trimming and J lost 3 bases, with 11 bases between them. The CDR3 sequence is CASSDRDTTDTQYF. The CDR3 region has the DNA TGTGCCAGCAGCGACAGGGATACGACAGATACGCAGTATTTT.

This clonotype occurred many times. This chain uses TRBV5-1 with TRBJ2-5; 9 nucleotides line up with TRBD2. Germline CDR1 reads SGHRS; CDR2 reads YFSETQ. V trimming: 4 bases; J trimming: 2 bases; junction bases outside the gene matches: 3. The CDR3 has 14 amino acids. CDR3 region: CASSLGLAQETQYF. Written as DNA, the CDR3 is TGCGCCAGCAGCCTAGGACTAGCGCAAGAGACCCAGTACTTC.

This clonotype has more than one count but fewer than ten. The CDR3 DNA reads as TGTGCCAGCAGGAGCACAGGGGCAACTAATGAAAAACTGTTTTTT. It translates to CASRSTGATNEKLFF. The V call is TRBV12-3 or TRBV12-4, the J call TRBJ1-4; 7 bases align to TRBD1. The J segment lost 0 bases and the V segment lost 6 bases, leaving 4 bases of the junction unmatched. CDR3 length equals 15 residues.

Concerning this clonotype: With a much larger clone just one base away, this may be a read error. The CDR3 DNA is TGTGCCAGCAGTGCCTCAGGCGGCGAAGTAGACACTGAAGCTTTCTTT. Translation: CASSASGGEVDTEAFF. The rearrangement uses TRBV28 and TRBJ1-1, with D hard to call. The CDR3 sequence is 16 residues long. V was cut by 5 bases and J by 3 bases, with 19 bases left in between. The V gene's germline CDR1 is MDHEN and CDR2 SYDVKM. Together with reference TRBV28 and TRBJ1-1, the CDR3 gives the full variable domain: DVKVTQSSRYLVKRTGEKVFLECVQDMDHENMFWYRQDPGLGLRLIYFSYDVKMKEKGDIPEGYSVSREKKERFSLILESASTNQTSMYLCASSASGGEVDTEAFFGQGTRLTVV.

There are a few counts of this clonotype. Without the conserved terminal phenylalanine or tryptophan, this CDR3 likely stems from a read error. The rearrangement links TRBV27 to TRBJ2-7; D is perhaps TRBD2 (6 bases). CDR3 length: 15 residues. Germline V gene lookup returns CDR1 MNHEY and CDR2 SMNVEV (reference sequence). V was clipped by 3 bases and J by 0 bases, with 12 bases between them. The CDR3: CASSFGGQGSYEQYL. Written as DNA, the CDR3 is TGTGCCAGCAGTTTTGGAGGGCAGGGCTCCTACGAGCAGTACCTC.

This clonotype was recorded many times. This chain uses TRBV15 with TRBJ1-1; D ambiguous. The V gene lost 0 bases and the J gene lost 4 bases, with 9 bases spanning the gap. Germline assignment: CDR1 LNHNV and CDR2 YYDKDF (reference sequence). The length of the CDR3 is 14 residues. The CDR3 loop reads CATSRDLGLTEAFF. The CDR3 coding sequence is TGTGCCACCAGCAGAGATTTAGGGCTCACTGAAGCTTTCTTT.

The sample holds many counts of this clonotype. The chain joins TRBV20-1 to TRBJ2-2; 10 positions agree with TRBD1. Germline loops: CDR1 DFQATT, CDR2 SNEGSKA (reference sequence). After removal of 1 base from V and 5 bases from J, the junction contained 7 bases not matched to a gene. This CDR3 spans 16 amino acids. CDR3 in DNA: TGCAGTGCTAGAGCCCAGGGACAGGGGTATACCGGGGAGCTGTTTTTT. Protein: CSARAQGQGYTGELFF.

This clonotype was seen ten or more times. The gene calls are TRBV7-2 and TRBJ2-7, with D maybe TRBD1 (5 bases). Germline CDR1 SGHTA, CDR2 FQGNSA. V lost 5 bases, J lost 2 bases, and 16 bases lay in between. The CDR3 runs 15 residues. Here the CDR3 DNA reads TGTGCCAGCAGCCAATACGCGACAGTCGCCTACGAGCAGTACTTC. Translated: CASSQYATVAYEQYF.

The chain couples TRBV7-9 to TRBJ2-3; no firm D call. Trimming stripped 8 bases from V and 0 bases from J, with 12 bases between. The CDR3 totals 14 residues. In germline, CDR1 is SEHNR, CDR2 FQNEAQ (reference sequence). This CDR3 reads CASLRIESTDTQYF. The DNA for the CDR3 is TGTGCCAGCCTCAGGATAGAAAGCACAGATACGCAGTATTTT.

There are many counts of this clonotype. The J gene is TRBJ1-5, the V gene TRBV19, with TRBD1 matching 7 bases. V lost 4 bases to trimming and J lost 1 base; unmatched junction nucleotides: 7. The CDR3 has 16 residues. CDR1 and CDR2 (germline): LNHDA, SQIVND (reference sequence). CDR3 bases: TGTGCCAGTAGTAGGCGGAGACAGGGAAGCAATCAGCCCCAGCATTTT. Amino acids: CASSRRRQGSNQPQHF. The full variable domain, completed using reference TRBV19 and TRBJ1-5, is DGGITQSPKYLFRKEGQNVTLSCEQNLNHDAMYWYRQDPGQGLRLIYYSQIVNDFQKGDIAEGYSVSREKKESFPLTVTSAQKNPTAFYLCASSRRRQGSNQPQHFGDGTRLSIL.